A selection of T cell receptor beta chains follows, all from one sample in a study of cytomegalovirus exposure and HLA in healthy donors. TCRdb's copy holds only in-frame clones and misses some; the assay was immunoSEQ multiplex PCR. Among 150,000 to 200,000 clones listed, over 75% were seen once. Sequenced sample: PBMCs. The receptors come from a woman under 40 in good health and CMV-seronegative. Each CDR3 is given with its conserved first and last residue. A D gene is named only where the DNA matches it firmly. Some rows mark clone size as missing; the rest say once, few, many or name a class of expanded clone.

j_gene	v_gene	abundance	d_gene	CDR3nt	CDR3aa
TRBJ1-6	TRBV27	NA	NA	TGTGCCAGCAGTAACGTTTACGGAGGGGCGGTTTCACCCCTCCACTTT	CASSNVYGGAVSPLHF
TRBJ2-1	TRBV5-1	NA	TRBD2	TGCGCCAGCAGCTTGGGTCCGGGGGGGGCGTACAATGAGCAGTTCTTC	CASSLGPGGAYNEQFF
TRBJ1-1	TRBV11-2	NA	TRBD1	TGTGCCAGCAGCCCAAACAGACAGGGTGAAGCTTTCTTT	CASSPNRQGEAFF
TRBJ1-1	TRBV5-5	once	NA	TGTGCCAGCAGCTGGCAGCGGAACACTGAAGCTTTCTTT	CASSWQRNTEAFF
TRBJ2-5	TRBV15	few	NA	TGTGCCACCAGCAGGGAATACGGGGGGCTGGAAGAGACCCAGTACTTC	CATSREYGGLEETQYF
TRBJ1-2	TRBV25-1	NA	TRBD1	TGTGCCAGCAGTACCCAGGCGGACAGGCGAGGATATGGCTACACCTTC	CASSTQADRRGYGYTF
TRBJ2-7	TRBV5-4	NA	TRBD1	TGTGCCAGCAGCTCGTCGGGACAGGGGTGGGAGCAGTACTTC	CASSSSGQGWEQYF
TRBJ1-1	TRBV5-1	NA	TRBD1	TGCGCCAGCAGCTCCAAGACAGGGATCATGAACACTGAAGCTTTCTTT	CASSSKTGIMNTEAFF
TRBJ2-1	TRBV2	few	NA	TGTGCCAGCAGTGAAATTACGGGGTCATCCTACAATGAGCAGTTCTTC	CASSEITGSSYNEQFF
TRBJ2-1	TRBV7-2	NA	TRBD2	TGTGCCAGCAGCCAGGGACTAGCGGGGGGTTATGAGCAGTTCTTC	CASSQGLAGGYEQFF
TRBJ1-2	TRBV6-5	NA	TRBD1	TGTGCCAGCGGACAGGTTGGCTATGGCTACACCTTC	CASGQVGYGYTF
TRBJ2-1	TRBV30	NA	TRBD2	TGTGCCTGGAGTCGAATAGCGGGGTACAATGAGCAGTTCTTC	CAWSRIAGYNEQFF
TRBJ2-7	TRBV7-8	NA	NA	TGTGCCAGCAGCTTTGGGACTCCCCGGGGGACGAGACCTTGGCCCTACGAGCAGTACTTC	CASSFGTPRGTRPWPYEQYF
TRBJ2-2	TRBV5-5	NA	NA	TGTGCCAGCAGCTTGGTTTCAGGGACCGGGGAGCTGTTTTTT	CASSLVSGTGELFF
TRBJ2-3	TRBV6-1	once	TRBD2	TGTGCCAGCAGCCCGGGGGGATTTAGTGCAGATACGCAGTATTTT	CASSPGGFSADTQYF
TRBJ2-2	TRBV29-1	NA	NA	TGCAGCGTTGGGCGGGACTACACCGGGGAGCTGTTTTTT	CSVGRDYTGELFF
TRBJ2-3	TRBV18	NA	TRBD1	TGTGCCAGCTCACCACCGTTCGTGGACAGGGGTGATACGCAGTATTTT	CASSPPFVDRGDTQYF
TRBJ2-5	TRBV5-4	once	TRBD1	TGTGCCCCGCATACAGGGGGTAGGGAGACCCAGTACTTC	CAPHTGGRETQYF
TRBJ2-7	TRBV7-9	few	TRBD1	TGTGCCAGCAGCTTAGCTAATACAGGGGGGTCCGAGCAGTACTTC	CASSLANTGGSEQYF
TRBJ1-4	TRBV4-1	NA	NA	TGCGCCAGCAGCTCCGGACAGTCAACTAATGAAAAACTGTTTTTT	CASSSGQSTNEKLFF
TRBJ2-3	TRBV27	once	NA	TGTGCCAGCAGTTCCCTATCTAGCACAGATACGCAGTATTTT	CASSSLSSTDTQYF
TRBJ1-5	TRBV7-9	NA	NA	TGTGCCAGCAGCACAAACAAACAGCCCCAGCATTTT	CASSTNKQPQHF
TRBJ2-5	TRBV9	NA	NA	TGTGCCAGCAGCACAACTACCGTAGCAGAGACCCAGTACTTC	CASSTTTVAETQYF
TRBJ2-2	TRBV6-1	NA	NA	TGTGCCAGCAGTGAAAGGCGGGGTTGGGACGTAGCGAACACCGGGGAGCTGTTTTTT	CASSERRGWDVANTGELFF